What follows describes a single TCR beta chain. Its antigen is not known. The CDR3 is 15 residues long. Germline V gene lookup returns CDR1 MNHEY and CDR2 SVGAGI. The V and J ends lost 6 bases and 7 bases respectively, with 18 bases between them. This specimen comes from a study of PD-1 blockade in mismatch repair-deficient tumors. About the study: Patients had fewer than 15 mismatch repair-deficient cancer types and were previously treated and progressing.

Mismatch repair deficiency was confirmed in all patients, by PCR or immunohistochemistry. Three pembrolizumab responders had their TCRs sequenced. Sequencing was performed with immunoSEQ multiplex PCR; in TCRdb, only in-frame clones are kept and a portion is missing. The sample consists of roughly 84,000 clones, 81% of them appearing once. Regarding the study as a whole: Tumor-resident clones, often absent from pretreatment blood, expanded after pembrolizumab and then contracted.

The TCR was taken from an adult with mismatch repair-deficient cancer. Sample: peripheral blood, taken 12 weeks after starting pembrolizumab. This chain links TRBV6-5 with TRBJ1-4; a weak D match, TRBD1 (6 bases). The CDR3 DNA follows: TGTGCCAGCAGAAAAGGGGGGTGGAGGAGTGAAAAACTGTTTTTT. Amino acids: CASRKGGWRSEKLFF.